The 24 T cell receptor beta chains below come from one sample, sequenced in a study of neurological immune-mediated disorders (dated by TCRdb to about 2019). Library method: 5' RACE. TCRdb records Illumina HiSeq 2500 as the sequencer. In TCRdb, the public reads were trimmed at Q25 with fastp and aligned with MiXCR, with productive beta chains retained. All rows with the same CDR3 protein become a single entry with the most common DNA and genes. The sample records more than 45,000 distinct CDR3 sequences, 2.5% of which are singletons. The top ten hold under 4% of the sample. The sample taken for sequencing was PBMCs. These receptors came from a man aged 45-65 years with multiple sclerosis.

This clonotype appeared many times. CDR3 DNA: TGTGCCAGCAGTGTCACAGGGAACACTGAAGCTTTCTTT. Amino acid sequence: CASSVTGNTEAFF. This chain links TRBV12-3 or TRBV12-4 with TRBJ1-1, with D possibly matching TRBD1 (5 bases). This CDR3 has 13 amino acids. V lost 5 bases and J lost 1, with 8 bases in between.

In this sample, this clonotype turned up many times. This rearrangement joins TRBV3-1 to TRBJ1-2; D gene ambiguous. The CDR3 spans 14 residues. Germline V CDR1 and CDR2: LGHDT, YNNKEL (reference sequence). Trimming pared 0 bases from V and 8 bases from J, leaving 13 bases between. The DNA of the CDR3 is TGTGCCAGCAGCCAAGATTGGGGAGGGCGCGGCTACACCTTC. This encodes CASSQDWGGRGYTF.

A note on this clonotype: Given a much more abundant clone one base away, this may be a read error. The CDR3 DNA follows: TGTGCCAGCGCCGAGGCTATGACGCTGTTTTTT. It specifies CASAEAMTLFF. This rearrangement joins TRBV12-3 or TRBV12-4 to TRBJ2-2; D is unresolved. Deletions cut 8 bases from V and 13 bases from J, with 14 bases between. CDR3 length: 11 amino acids.

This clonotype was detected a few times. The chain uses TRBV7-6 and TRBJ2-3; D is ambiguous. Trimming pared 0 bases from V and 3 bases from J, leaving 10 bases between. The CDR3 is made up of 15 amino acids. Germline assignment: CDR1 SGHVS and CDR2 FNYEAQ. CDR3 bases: TGTGCCAGCAGCTTAGCGGACGGTGGGACAGATACGCAGTATTTT. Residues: CASSLADGGTDTQYF.

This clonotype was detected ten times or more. CDR3 region: CSARDLTRGTGASSGYTF. CDR3 coding DNA: TGCAGTGCTAGAGATCTTACGAGGGGGACAGGGGCTTCGTCGGGCTACACCTTC. V usage is TRBV20-1 and J usage is TRBJ1-2, with 10 bases matching TRBD1. V trimming: 0 bases; J trimming: 8 bases; junction bases outside the gene matches: 18. CDR1 is DFQATT and CDR2 is SNEGSKA in the germline V gene (reference sequence). This CDR3 has 18 residues.

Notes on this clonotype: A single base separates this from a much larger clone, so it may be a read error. The CDR3 reads CSAKTGLEQYF. CDR3 DNA sequence: TGCAGTGCTAAAACAGGGTTGGAGCAGTACTTC. V gene TRBV20-1 combines with J gene TRBJ2-7; a possible D gene is TRBD1 (6 bases). The CDR3 totals 11 residues. CDR1 is DFQATT and CDR2 is SNEGSKA in the germline V gene (reference sequence). The germline V and J ends were trimmed by 4 bases and 7 bases, with 11 bases remaining between them.

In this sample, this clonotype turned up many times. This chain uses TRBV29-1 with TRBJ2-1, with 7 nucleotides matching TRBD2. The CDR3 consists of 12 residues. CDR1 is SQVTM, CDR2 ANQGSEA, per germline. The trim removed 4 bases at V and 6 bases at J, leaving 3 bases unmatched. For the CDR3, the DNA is TGCAGCGTTGGGGGGGGTTCCAATGAGCAGTTCTTC. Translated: CSVGGGSNEQFF.

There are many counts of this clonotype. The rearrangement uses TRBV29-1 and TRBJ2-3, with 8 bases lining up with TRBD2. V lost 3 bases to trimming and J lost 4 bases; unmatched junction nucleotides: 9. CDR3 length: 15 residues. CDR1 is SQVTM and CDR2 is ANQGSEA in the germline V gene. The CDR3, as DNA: TGCAGCGTTGATCGTCCCAGCGGGGGCCCAGATACGCAGTATTTT. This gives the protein CSVDRPSGGPDTQYF.

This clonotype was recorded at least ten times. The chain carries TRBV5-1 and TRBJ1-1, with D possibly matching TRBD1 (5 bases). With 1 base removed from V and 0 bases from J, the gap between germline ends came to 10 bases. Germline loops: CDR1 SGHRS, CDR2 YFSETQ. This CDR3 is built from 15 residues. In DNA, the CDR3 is TGCGCCAGCAGCTTGACGGGGACGGTGAACACTGAAGCTTTCTTT. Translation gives CASSLTGTVNTEAFF.

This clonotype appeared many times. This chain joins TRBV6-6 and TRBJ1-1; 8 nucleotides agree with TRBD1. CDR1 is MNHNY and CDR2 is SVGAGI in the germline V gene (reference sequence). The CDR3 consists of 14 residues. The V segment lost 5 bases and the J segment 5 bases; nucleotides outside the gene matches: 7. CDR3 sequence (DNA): TGTGCCAGCAGTGATGGACAGGGCCGGACTGAAGCTTTCTTT. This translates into CASSDGQGRTEAFF.

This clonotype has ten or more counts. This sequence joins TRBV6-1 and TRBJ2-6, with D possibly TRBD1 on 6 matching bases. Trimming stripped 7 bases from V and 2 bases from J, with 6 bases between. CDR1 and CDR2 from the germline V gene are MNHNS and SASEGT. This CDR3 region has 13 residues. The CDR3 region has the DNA TGTGCCAGCAACAGGGCTGGGGCCAACGTCCTGACTTTC. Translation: CASNRAGANVLTF.

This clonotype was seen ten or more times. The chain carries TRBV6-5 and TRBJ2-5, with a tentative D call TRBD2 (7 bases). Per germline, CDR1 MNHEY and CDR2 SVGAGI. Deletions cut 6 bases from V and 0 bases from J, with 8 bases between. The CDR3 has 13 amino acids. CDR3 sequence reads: CASRGGDQETQYF. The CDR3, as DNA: TGTGCCAGCAGAGGGGGGGACCAAGAGACCCAGTACTTC.

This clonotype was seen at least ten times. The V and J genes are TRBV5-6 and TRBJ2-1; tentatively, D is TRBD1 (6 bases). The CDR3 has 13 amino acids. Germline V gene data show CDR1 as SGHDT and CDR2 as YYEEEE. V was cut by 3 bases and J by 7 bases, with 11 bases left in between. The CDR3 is CASSWGQGNEQFF. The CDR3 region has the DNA TGTGCCAGCAGCTGGGGACAAGGTAATGAGCAGTTCTTC. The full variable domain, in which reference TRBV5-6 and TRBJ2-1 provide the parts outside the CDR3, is DAGVTQSPTHLIKTRGQQVTLRCSPKSGHDTVSWYQQALGQGPQFIFQYYEEEERQRGNFPDRFSGHQFPNYSSELNVNALLLGDSALYLCASSWGQGNEQFFGPGTRLTVL.

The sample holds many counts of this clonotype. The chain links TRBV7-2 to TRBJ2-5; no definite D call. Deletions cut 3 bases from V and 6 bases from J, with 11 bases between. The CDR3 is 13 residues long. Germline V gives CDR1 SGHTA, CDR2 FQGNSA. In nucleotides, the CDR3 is TGTGCCAGCAGCTTCGCTAGTTCGAAGACCCAGTACTTC. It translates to CASSFASSKTQYF.

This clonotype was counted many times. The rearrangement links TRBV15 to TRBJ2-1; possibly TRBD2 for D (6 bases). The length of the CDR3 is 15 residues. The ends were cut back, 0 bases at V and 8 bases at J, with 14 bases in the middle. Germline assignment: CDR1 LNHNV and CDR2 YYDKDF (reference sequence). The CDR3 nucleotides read TGTGCCACCAGCAGAGATCGGAGGGATCGCGATGAGCAGTTCTTC. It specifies CATSRDRRDRDEQFF.

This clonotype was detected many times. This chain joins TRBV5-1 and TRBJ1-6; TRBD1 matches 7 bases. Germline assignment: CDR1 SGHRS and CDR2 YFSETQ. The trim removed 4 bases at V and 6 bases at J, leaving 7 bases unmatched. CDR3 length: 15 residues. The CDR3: CASSRGTVINSPLHF. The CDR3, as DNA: TGCGCCAGCAGCAGAGGGACAGTTATTAATTCACCCCTCCACTTT.

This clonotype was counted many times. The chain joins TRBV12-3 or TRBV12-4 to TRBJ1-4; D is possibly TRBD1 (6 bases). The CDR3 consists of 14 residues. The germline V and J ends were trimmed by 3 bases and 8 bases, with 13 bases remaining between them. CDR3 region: CASSLGGPSEKLFF. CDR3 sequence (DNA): TGTGCCAGCAGTTTGGGGGGGCCTAGCGAAAAACTGTTTTTT.

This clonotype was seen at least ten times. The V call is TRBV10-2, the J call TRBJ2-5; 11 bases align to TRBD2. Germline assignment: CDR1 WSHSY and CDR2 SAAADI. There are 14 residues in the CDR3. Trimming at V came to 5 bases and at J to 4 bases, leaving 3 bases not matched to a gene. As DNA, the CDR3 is TGCGCCAGCAGTACTAGCGGGGGAATAGAGACCCAGTACTTC. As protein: CASSTSGGIETQYF.

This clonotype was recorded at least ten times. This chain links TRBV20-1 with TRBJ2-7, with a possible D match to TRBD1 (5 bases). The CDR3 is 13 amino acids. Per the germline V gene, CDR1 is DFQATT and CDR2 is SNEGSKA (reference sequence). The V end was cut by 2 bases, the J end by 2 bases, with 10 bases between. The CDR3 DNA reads TGCAGTGCTAGAAGTCAGGACACCTACGAGCAGTACTTC. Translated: CSARSQDTYEQYF.

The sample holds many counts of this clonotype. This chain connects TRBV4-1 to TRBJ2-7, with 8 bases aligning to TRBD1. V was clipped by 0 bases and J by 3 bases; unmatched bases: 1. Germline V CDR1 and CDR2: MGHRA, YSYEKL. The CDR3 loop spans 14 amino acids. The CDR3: CASSQEDRVYEQYF. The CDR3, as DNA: TGCGCCAGCAGCCAAGAGGACAGGGTCTACGAGCAGTACTTC.

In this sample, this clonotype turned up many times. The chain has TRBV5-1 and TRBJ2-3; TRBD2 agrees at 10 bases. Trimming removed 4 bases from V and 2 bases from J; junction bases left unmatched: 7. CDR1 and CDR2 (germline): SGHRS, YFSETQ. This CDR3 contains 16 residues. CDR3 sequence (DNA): TGCGCCAGCAGCCCCCTTAGCGGGGGGTCCACAGATACGCAGTATTTT. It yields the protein CASSPLSGGSTDTQYF.

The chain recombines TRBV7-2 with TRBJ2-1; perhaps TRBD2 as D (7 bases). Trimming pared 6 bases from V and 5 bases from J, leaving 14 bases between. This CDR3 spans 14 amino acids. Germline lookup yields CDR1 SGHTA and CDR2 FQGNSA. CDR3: CASRRKGGNNEQFF. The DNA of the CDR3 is TGTGCCAGCAGACGGAAGGGGGGGAACAATGAGCAGTTCTTC.

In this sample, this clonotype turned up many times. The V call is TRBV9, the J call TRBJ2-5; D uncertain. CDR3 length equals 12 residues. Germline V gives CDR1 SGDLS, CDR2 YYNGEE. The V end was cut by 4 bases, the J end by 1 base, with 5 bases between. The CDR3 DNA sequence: TGTGCCAGCAGCCGGTTCCAAGAGACCCAGTACTTC. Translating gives CASSRFQETQYF.

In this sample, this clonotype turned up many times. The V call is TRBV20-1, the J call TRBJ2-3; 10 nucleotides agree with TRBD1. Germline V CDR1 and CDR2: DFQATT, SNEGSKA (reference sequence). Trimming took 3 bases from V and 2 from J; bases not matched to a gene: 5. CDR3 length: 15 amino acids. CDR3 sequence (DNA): TGCAGTGCTAGGGCCGGGACAGGGGTCACAGATACGCAGTATTTT. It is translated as CSARAGTGVTDTQYF.